This is a list of T cell receptor beta chains from one sample in a study of CD8+ T cells in alopecia areata. Data came from immunoSEQ multiplex PCR; TCRdb stores just in-frame clones and leaves some out. Among about 140,000 clones listed, 40% to 55% were seen once. Sequences were derived from CD4+ T cells sorted from blood, sampled at week 0. These receptors originate from a human donor with alopecia areata. CDR3s include the opening cysteine and the closing phenylalanine or tryptophan. The D gene is left open where the match is weak. Some rows have no size entry. The others give once, few or many, or a class for an expanded clone.

d_call	v_call	j_call	clone_size	cdr3_aa	cdr3_nt
-	TRBV29-1	TRBJ1-2	once	CSVEDLGSYGYTF	TGCAGCGTTGAAGATCTAGGATCCTATGGCTACACCTTC
-	TRBV27	TRBJ2-7	few	CASRSRDYEQYF	TGTGCCAGCAGGAGTAGAGACTACGAGCAGTACTTC
-	TRBV28	TRBJ1-3	-	CASSRTSSGNTIYF	TGTGCCAGCTCAAGGACATCTTCTGGAAACACCATATATTTT
-	TRBV29-1	TRBJ2-2	few	CSVGARTGELFF	TGCAGCGTTGGGGCCCGGACCGGGGAGCTGTTTTTT
TRBD1	TRBV6-5	TRBJ2-7	-	CASRRQGAYEQYF	TGTGCCAGCAGACGACAGGGGGCATACGAGCAGTACTTC
TRBD2	TRBV30	TRBJ2-1	few	CARALAGGPGEQFF	TGTGCCCGGGCGCTAGCGGGAGGGCCTGGTGAGCAGTTCTTC
-	TRBV7-2	TRBJ1-4	few	CASSLRQNEKLFF	TGTGCCAGCAGCTTGAGACAGAATGAAAAACTGTTTTTT
-	TRBV30	TRBJ2-1	-	CAWTGEPYNEQFF	TGTGCCTGGACAGGGGAGCCCTACAATGAGCAGTTCTTC
-	TRBV30	TRBJ1-2	-	CAWSVRDEYGYTF	TGTGCCTGGAGTGTACGGGACGAATATGGCTACACCTTC
-	TRBV7-7	TRBJ2-5	-	CASSLDALVEGTQYF	TGTGCTAGCAGCTTAGACGCACTAGTGGAGGGGACCCAGTACTTC
TRBD1	TRBV7-2	TRBJ1-5	-	CASSSGGRGNQPQHF	TGTGCCAGCAGCTCAGGGGGTCGAGGCAATCAGCCCCAGCATTTT
-	TRBV9	TRBJ2-7	-	CASSVGPTYSYEQYF	TGTGCCAGCAGCGTAGGGCCCACGTACTCCTACGAGCAGTACTTC
-	TRBV6-6	TRBJ2-5	few	CASREETQYF	TGTGCCAGCAGGGAAGAGACCCAGTACTTC
TRBD2	TRBV6-6	TRBJ2-5	-	CASSYGPSGKETQYF	TGTGCCAGCAGTTACGGACCTAGCGGGAAAGAGACCCAGTACTTC
-	TRBV29-1	TRBJ1-1	-	CSVVAGRNTEAFF	TGCAGCGTTGTGGCAGGGAGGAACACTGAAGCTTTCTTT
-	TRBV7-9	TRBJ2-2	-	CASSLASGLTGELFF	TGTGCCAGCAGCTTAGCTAGCGGACTCACCGGGGAGCTGTTTTTT
-	TRBV4-3	TRBJ2-2	-	CASSQTVSLRTGELFF	TGCGCCAGCAGCCAGACCGTTAGCCTTCGCACCGGGGAGCTGTTTTTT
TRBD1	TRBV11-2	TRBJ2-2	-	CASRRQGGTGELFF	TGTGCCAGCAGACGACAGGGGGGAACCGGGGAGCTGTTTTTT
-	TRBV28	TRBJ1-2	many	CASSFGIYGYTF	TGTGCCAGCAGTTTCGGGATTTATGGCTACACCTTC
-	TRBV30	TRBJ2-4	-	CAWDDRNIQYF	TGTGCCTGGGATGACAGGAACATTCAGTACTTC
TRBD2	TRBV2	TRBJ2-2	-	CASKTSHTGELFF	TGTGCCAGCAAGACTAGCCACACCGGGGAGCTGTTTTTT
TRBD1	TRBV6-6	TRBJ2-2	-	CASSQTGVDTGELFF	TGTGCCAGCAGCCAAACAGGGGTGGACACCGGGGAGCTGTTTTTT
TRBD2	TRBV29-1	TRBJ2-2	-	CSGGLAGVDTGELFF	TGCAGCGGCGGACTAGCGGGAGTAGACACCGGGGAGCTGTTTTTT
-	TRBV29-1	TRBJ2-2	-	CSVWEGARTGELFF	TGCAGCGTATGGGAGGGGGCGCGCACCGGGGAGCTGTTTTTT
TRBD2	TRBV27	TRBJ2-1	many	CASSSLPGTSGTDGNEQFF	TGTGCCAGCAGCTCGCTTCCCGGGACTAGCGGGACCGACGGCAATGAGCAGTTCTTC
-	TRBV7-2	TRBJ1-4	few	CASSLTSGTNEKLFF	TGTGCCAGCAGCTTAACGTCTGGTACTAATGAAAAACTGTTTTTT
TRBD1	TRBV6-5	TRBJ2-7	-	CASSSGTGLSEQYF	TGTGCCAGCAGTTCCGGGACAGGCCTCTCCGAGCAGTACTTC